This TCR beta chain was retrieved from a study of T-cell memory formation after mild COVID-19. TCRdb recomputed calls from the 5' RACE reads with MiXCR, one row per CDR3 protein. The repertoire holds hundreds of thousands of distinct CDR3 sequences, with around 21% as singletons. The CDR3 loop spans 13 amino acids. Germline CDR1 SQVTM, CDR2 ANQGSEA. V dropped 5 bases and J dropped 7 bases, with 15 bases sitting between them. This TCR was sampled from an adult woman who had mild COVID-19 (a few samples of this study predate the infection). Cell type and time point are not known. The rearrangement joins TRBV29-1 to TRBJ2-1; D ambiguous. The sample comprised PBMCs or a T cell subset sorted from them (not recorded which). Here the CDR3 reads CSVLLLFENEQFF. In DNA form, the CDR3 reads TGCAGCGTTCTCCTCCTTTTCGAGAATGAGCAGTTCTTC.